This T cell receptor (beta chain) was sequenced for a study of blood T cell repertoires in COVID-19. Study as a whole: Italy, Spain and the United States were the sources of the convalescent and acute COVID-19 samples.

Sequencing used immunoSEQ multiplex PCR; TCRdb keeps in-frame clones, though not all of them. The sample consists of 30,000 to 50,000 clones, 75% to 90% of them appearing once. Looked up from germline, CDR1 is SGHTA and CDR2 is FQGNSA. The CDR3 spans 13 residues. Between the trimmed V and J ends, which lost 5 bases and 3 bases, there was a span of 11 bases. The V gene is TRBV7-2, the J gene TRBJ2-7; D remains ambiguous. The sequencing input was peripheral blood. The receptor comes from a man in his fifties or sixties with active or convalescent COVID-19. DNA of the CDR3: TGTGCCAGCAGCGTTGACTCAAACTACGAGCAGTACTTC. As protein: CASSVDSNYEQYF. Using reference TRBV7-2 and TRBJ2-7 for the parts outside the CDR3, the full variable domain is GAGVSQSPSNKVTEKGKDVELRCDPISGHTALYWYRQSLGQGLEFLIYFQGNSAPDKSGLPSDRFSAERTGGSVSTLTIQRTQQEDSAVYLCASSVDSNYEQYFGPGTRLTVT.